This TCR beta chain was captured in a study of T-cell reconstitution after alpha-beta-depleted transplantation in children. The CDR3 spans 14 residues. V gave up 5 bases and J gave up 2 bases, with 14 bases separating them. Looked up from germline, CDR1 is DFQATT and CDR2 is SNEGSKA (reference sequence). Study-level results: Two months or so post-transplant, alpha-beta T cells reportedly derived from several hundred expanded graft clones. One year after transplant, T-cell counts and diversity came mostly from newly produced T cells.

TCRbeta library preparation incorporated unique molecular identifiers. TCRdb re-called the PCR reads through MiXCR, storing one row per CDR3 protein. In the table there are about 580,000 distinct CDR3 sequences, about 23% of which are singletons. This clonotype was recorded a few times. The antigen is undetermined. The sequences come from PBMCs, mostly from graft donor cells, collected 360 days after TCRalphabeta/CD19-depleted stem cell transplant. The chain recombines TRBV20-1 with TRBJ2-3; no clear D. This receptor was taken from a boy younger than two who had a stem cell transplant for acute myeloid leukemia, so the T cells may come from the graft donor. CDR3: CSARGAVVTDTQYF. The DNA for the CDR3 is TGCAGTGCTCGAGGCGCCGTAGTCACAGATACGCAGTATTTT.